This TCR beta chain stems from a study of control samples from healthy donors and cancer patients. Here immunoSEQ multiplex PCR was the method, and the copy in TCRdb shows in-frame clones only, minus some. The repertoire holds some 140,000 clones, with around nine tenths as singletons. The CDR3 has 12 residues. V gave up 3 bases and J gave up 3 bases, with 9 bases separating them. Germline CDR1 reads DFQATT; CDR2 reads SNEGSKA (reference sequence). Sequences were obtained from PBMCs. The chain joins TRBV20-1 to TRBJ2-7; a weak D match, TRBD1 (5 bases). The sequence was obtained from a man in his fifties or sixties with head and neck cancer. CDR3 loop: CSASKGIYEQYF. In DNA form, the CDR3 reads TGCAGTGCTAGTAAGGGGATCTACGAGCAGTACTTC.